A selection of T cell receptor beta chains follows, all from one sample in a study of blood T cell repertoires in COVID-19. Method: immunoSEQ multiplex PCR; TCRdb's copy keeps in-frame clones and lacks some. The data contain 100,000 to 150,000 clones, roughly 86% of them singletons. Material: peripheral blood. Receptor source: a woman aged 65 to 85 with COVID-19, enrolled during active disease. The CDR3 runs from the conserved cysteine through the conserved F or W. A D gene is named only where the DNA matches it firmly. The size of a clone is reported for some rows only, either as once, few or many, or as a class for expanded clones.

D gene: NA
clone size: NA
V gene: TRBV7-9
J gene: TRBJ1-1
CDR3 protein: CASTPLPEDTEAFF
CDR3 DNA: TGTGCCAGCACCCCCCTTCCAGAGGACACTGAAGCTTTCTTT

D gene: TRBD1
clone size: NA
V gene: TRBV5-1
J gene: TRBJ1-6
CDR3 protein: CASSWGQGLNSPLHF
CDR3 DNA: TGCGCCAGCAGCTGGGGACAGGGCCTTAATTCACCCCTCCACTTT

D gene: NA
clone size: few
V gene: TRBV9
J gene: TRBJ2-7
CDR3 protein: CASSSGGRGSEQYF
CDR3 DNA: TGTGCCAGCAGCTCAGGCGGCAGGGGAAGCGAGCAGTACTTC

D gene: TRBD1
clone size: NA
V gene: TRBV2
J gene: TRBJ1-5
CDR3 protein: CASSGDRYSNQPQHF
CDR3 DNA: TGTGCCAGCAGTGGGGACAGATATAGCAATCAGCCCCAGCATTTT

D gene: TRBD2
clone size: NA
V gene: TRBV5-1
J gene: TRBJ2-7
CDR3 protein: CASSLSTSGGRYKGEQYF
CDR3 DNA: TGCGCCAGCAGCCTATCGACTAGCGGGGGGCGGTATAAGGGCGAGCAGTACTTC

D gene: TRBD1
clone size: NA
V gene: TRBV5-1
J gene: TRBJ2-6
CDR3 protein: CASSNAGGAGANVLTF
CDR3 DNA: TGCGCCAGCAGCAATGCAGGGGGCGCTGGGGCCAACGTCCTGACTTTC

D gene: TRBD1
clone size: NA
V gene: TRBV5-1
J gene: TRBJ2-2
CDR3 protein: CASSSGTGDTGELFF
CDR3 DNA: TGCGCCAGCAGCTCCGGGACAGGAGACACCGGGGAGCTGTTTTTT

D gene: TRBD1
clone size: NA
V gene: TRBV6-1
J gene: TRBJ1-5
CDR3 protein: CASSEFDRVNQPQHF
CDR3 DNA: TGTGCCAGCAGTGAATTCGACAGGGTCAATCAGCCCCAGCATTTT

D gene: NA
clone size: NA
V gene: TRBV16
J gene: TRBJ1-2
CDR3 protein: CASSQLVGAGYGYTF
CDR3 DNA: TGTGCCAGCAGCCAATTGGTGGGCGCGGGTTATGGCTACACCTTC

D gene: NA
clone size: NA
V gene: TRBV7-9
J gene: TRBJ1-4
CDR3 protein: CASSPGQHGNEKLFF
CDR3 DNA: TGTGCCAGCAGCCCCGGACAGCACGGAAATGAAAAACTGTTTTTT

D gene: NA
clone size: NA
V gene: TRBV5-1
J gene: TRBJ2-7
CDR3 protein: CASRSQSDSYEQYF
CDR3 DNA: TGCGCCAGCAGAAGCCAGAGCGATTCCTACGAGCAGTACTTC

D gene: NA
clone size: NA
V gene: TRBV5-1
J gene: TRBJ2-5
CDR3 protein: CASSLRVGQETQYF
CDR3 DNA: TGCGCCAGCAGCTTACGCGTGGGGCAGGAGACCCAGTACTTC

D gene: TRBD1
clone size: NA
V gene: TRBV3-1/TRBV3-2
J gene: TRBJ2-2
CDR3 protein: CASSQDRGIGELFF
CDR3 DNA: TGTGCCAGCAGCCAAGACAGGGGGATCGGGGAGCTGTTTTTT

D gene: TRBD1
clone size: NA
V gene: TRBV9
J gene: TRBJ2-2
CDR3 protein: CASSPQQGLVGELFF
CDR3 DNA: TGTGCCAGCAGCCCCCAACAGGGGCTGGTCGGGGAGCTGTTTTTT

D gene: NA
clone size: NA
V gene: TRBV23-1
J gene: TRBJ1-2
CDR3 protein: CASSSDKAWGYTF
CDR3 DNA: TGCGCCAGCAGTTCGGACAAGGCTTGGGGCTACACCTTC

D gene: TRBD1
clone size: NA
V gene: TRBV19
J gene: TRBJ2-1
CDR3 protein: CASTRDRDHEQFF
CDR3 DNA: TGTGCCAGTACCCGAGACAGGGACCATGAGCAGTTCTTC

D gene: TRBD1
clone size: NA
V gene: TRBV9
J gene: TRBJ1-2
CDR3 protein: CASSRRMGQSGYTF
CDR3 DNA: TGTGCCAGCAGCCGGCGGATGGGACAGAGTGGCTACACCTTC

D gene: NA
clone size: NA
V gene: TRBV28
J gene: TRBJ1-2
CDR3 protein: CASSSRVYGYTF
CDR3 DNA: TGTGCCAGCAGTTCACGCGTCTATGGCTACACCTTC

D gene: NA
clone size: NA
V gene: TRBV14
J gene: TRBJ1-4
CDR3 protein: CASSQDHRQVTEKLFF
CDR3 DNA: TGTGCCAGCAGCCAAGATCACAGGCAGGTCACGGAAAAACTGTTTTTT

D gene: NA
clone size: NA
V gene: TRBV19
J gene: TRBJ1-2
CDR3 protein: CASSIQGSPYGYTF
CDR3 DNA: TGTGCCAGTAGTATACAGGGAAGCCCCTATGGCTACACCTTC

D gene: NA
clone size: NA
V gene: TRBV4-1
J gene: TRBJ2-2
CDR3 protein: CASSHPRGDRTNTGELFF
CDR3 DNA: TGCGCCAGCAGCCATCCCCGAGGCGACAGGACGAACACCGGGGAGCTGTTTTTT

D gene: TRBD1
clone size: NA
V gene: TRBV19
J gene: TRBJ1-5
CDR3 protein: CASSQDRGNQPQHF
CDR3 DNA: TGTGCCAGTAGTCAGGACAGGGGCAATCAGCCCCAGCATTTT

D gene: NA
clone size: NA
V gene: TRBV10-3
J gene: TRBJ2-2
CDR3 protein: CAISVRGAPTGELFF
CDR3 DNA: TGTGCCATCAGTGTACGGGGGGCGCCAACCGGGGAGCTGTTTTTT

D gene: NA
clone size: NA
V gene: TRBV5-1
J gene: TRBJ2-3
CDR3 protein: CASKSGYVADTQYF
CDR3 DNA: TGCGCCAGCAAGAGCGGATACGTGGCAGATACGCAGTATTTT

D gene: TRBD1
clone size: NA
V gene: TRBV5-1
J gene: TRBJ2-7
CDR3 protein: CASSLRTGGSEQYF
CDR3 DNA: TGCGCCAGCAGCTTAAGGACAGGGGGGTCTGAGCAGTACTTC